Shown below are 25 T cell receptor beta chains from a single sample sequenced in a study of CD8 T cells in ankylosing spondylitis. The antigens of these receptors remain unknown. MiXCR was run by TCRdb on the 5' RACE reads, yielding one entry per CDR3 protein. The profile shows more than 400,000 distinct CDR3 sequences, roughly 5.3% of them singletons. Findings and limits, study-wide: Ankylosing spondylitis blood appeared to be characterized by a TCR beta motif of about 8 highly homologous variants.

Input material: blood, either unsorted or a sorted T cell fraction (not recorded which). The source of these receptors is a male donor with ankylosing spondylitis.

This clonotype has at least ten counts. The chain joins TRBV29-1 to TRBJ2-7; no definite D call. CDR1 is SQVTM, CDR2 ANQGSEA, per germline. V was shortened by 7 bases and J by 3 bases, with 16 bases between the two germline ends. The CDR3 totals 13 residues. The CDR3: CSGKGITDYEQYF. DNA for the CDR3: TGCAGCGGTAAAGGAATTACCGACTACGAGCAGTACTTC.

This clonotype occurred many times. The CDR3 bases are TGCAGTGCTAGTTTATCCGGGGGTCTCTATGGCTACACCTTC. It encodes CSASLSGGLYGYTF. The rearrangement uses TRBV20-1 and TRBJ1-2; TRBD1 is a possible D gene (5 bases). Germline values: CDR1 DFQATT, CDR2 SNEGSKA (reference sequence). The CDR3 runs 14 residues. Trimming took 3 bases from V and 4 from J, leaving 15 bases between them.

This clonotype was counted ten times or more. The chain recombines TRBV29-1 with TRBJ2-2; D assignment may be TRBD1 or TRBD2 (5 bases each). Trimming stripped 2 bases from V and 6 bases from J, with 10 bases between. Germline assignment: CDR1 SQVTM and CDR2 ANQGSEA. This CDR3 contains 13 residues. CDR3 loop: CSVESGQAGELFF. In nucleotides, the CDR3 is TGCAGCGTTGAATCGGGGCAGGCCGGGGAGCTGTTTTTT.

There are many counts of this clonotype. V and J are TRBV12-3 or TRBV12-4 and TRBJ1-1; no reliable D call. Trimming cost V 1 base and J 3 bases, with 12 bases left between them. The CDR3 consists of 15 residues. In DNA, the CDR3 is TGTGCCAGCAGTTTAGTCCTTTCTTGGGACACTGAAGCTTTCTTT. Translating gives CASSLVLSWDTEAFF.

In its sample, this clonotype was seen many times. The chain recombines TRBV5-6 with TRBJ2-2; the match to TRBD1 covers 10 bases. Germline assignment: CDR1 SGHDT and CDR2 YYEEEE. The trim removed 2 bases at V and 6 bases at J, leaving 10 bases unmatched. The CDR3 is 17 amino acids. The CDR3 coding sequence is TGTGCCAGCAGCTTCTATCCGGGACAGGGGAATGCCGGGGAGCTGTTTTTT. Its translation is CASSFYPGQGNAGELFF.

This clonotype appeared many times. The chain carries TRBV28 and TRBJ1-1, with D maybe TRBD1 (5 bases). V was cut by 4 bases and J by 2 bases, with 14 bases left in between. The V gene's germline CDR1 is MDHEN and CDR2 SYDVKM. The CDR3 loop spans 15 amino acids. The CDR3 DNA reads as TGTGCCAGCAGTTCATCCGGGACGGTTAACACTGAAGCTTTCTTT. Residues: CASSSSGTVNTEAFF.

This clonotype was detected many times. The rearrangement links TRBV20-1 to TRBJ2-7, with TRBD2 identical over 10 bases. CDR3 length: 13 amino acids. With V trimmed by 3 bases and J by 3 bases, 2 bases remained unmatched. From germline, CDR1 is DFQATT and CDR2 SNEGSKA (reference sequence). CDR3 protein: CSASRTSGYEQYF. CDR3 DNA: TGCAGTGCTAGCCGGACTAGCGGCTACGAGCAGTACTTC.

This clonotype was detected ten times or more. The chain joins TRBV7-8 to TRBJ2-3; D not certain. V was shortened by 5 bases and J by 2 bases, with 11 bases between the two germline ends. This CDR3 is built from 14 residues. Germline V CDR1 and CDR2: SGHVS, FQNEAQ. In nucleotides, the CDR3 is TGTGCCAGCAGCCCTCGGACCTACACAGATACGCAGTATTTT. Amino acids: CASSPRTYTDTQYF.

The chain links TRBV4-3 to TRBJ1-1, with TRBD1 identical over 8 bases. Germline loops: CDR1 LGHNA, CDR2 YSLEER. The CDR3 contains 16 residues. Trimming at V came to 3 bases and at J to 1 base, leaving 7 bases not matched to a gene. The DNA for the CDR3 is TGCGCCAGCAGCCAGACCCCGGACAGGGCGAACACTGAAGCTTTCTTT. Translating gives CASSQTPDRANTEAFF.

This clonotype was counted at least ten times. The chain combines TRBV11-1 with TRBJ2-7; D is possibly TRBD1 (6 bases). The V gene's germline CDR1 is SGHAT and CDR2 FQDESV (reference sequence). The CDR3 runs 14 residues. V lost 5 bases and J lost 2, with 13 bases in between. The CDR3 here is CASSPVSGAYEQYF. CDR3 DNA: TGTGCCAGCAGCCCCGTTTCAGGGGCCTACGAGCAGTACTTC.

This chain uses TRBV25-1 with TRBJ2-7; D may be TRBD1 (6 bases). Germline V CDR1 and CDR2: MGHDK, SYGVNS. Trimming stripped 7 bases from V and 3 bases from J, with 13 bases between. This CDR3 spans 13 amino acids. The CDR3 region is CASIPSGDYEQYF. The CDR3, as DNA: TGTGCCAGCATCCCGTCAGGGGACTACGAGCAGTACTTC.

This clonotype was found many times. V gene TRBV10-2 combines with J gene TRBJ2-2; D ambiguous. V gave up 0 bases and J gave up 4 bases, with 6 bases separating them. This CDR3 has 14 amino acids. Germline-derived CDR1 and CDR2 are WSHSY and SAAADI. CDR3 protein: CASSESSITGELFF. CDR3 coding DNA: TGCGCCAGCAGTGAGTCGAGCATCACCGGGGAGCTGTTTTTT.

This clonotype was observed a handful of times. J is TRBJ2-1 and V is TRBV20-1; the match to TRBD2 covers 12 bases. The CDR3 is made up of 18 amino acids. Germline V CDR1 and CDR2: DFQATT, SNEGSKA (reference sequence). V lost 5 bases to trimming and J lost 1 base; unmatched junction nucleotides: 12. The CDR3 loop is CSAPRRLAGGLSYNEQFF. In DNA, the CDR3 is TGCAGTGCTCCCCGACGGCTAGCGGGGGGGTTATCCTACAATGAGCAGTTCTTC.

This clonotype showed up many times. The V and J genes are TRBV20-1 and TRBJ2-7, with unresolved D. The CDR3 totals 15 residues. V was trimmed by 3 bases and J by 2 bases, leaving 17 bases between them. CDR1 is DFQATT, CDR2 SNEGSKA, per germline (reference sequence). CDR3 sequence: CSASNLGLHTYEQYF. The DNA of the CDR3 is TGCAGTGCTAGTAATTTGGGCCTACATACCTACGAGCAGTACTTC.

The table lists this clonotype with many counts. The chain combines TRBV24-1 with TRBJ2-7; tentative D call: TRBD1 (6 bases). The V end lost 4 bases, the J end lost 3 bases, and 18 bases lay between the germline ends. From germline, CDR1 is KGHDR and CDR2 SFDVKD. This CDR3 region has 16 residues. The CDR3 protein is CATSDRPKTGSYEQYF. For the CDR3, the DNA is TGTGCCACCAGTGACAGACCTAAAACAGGGAGCTACGAGCAGTACTTC.

This clonotype was seen a few times. This chain connects TRBV6-1 to TRBJ2-3; D is unclear. This CDR3 region has 14 residues. Germline V gene sequence: CDR1 MNHNS, CDR2 SASEGT. Trimming removed 9 bases from V and 0 bases from J, with 13 bases in between. The CDR3 DNA follows: TGTGCCAGTTCCCGGGCTCTTAGCACAGATACGCAGTATTTT. This codes for CASSRALSTDTQYF.

The table lists this clonotype with many counts. J is TRBJ2-2 and V is TRBV20-1; 9 bases align to TRBD1. J lost 3 bases, V lost 2 bases, and 4 bases had no gene match. The length of the CDR3 is 15 residues. Germline CDR1 is DFQATT and CDR2 is SNEGSKA (reference sequence). DNA for the CDR3: TGCAGTGCTAGAAAATGGGACAGGGACACCGGGGAGCTGTTTTTT. Encoded protein: CSARKWDRDTGELFF.

This chain joins TRBV4-1 and TRBJ2-1; no reliable D call. The CDR3 extends over 14 amino acids. Germline CDR1 and CDR2: MGHRA and YSYEKL. V was pared by 1 base and J by 7 bases, with 11 bases between. CDR3 residues: CASSQGFLGNEQFF. CDR3 nucleotide sequence: TGCGCCAGCAGCCAAGGCTTTTTGGGGAATGAGCAGTTCTTC.

This clonotype was found many times. The chain joins TRBV29-1 to TRBJ1-1, with D possibly being TRBD1 (5 bases). Per the germline V gene, CDR1 is SQVTM and CDR2 is ANQGSEA. V was cut by 2 bases and J by 1 base, with 8 bases left in between. The CDR3 is 13 amino acids. The CDR3 here is CSVERTKNTEAFF. The CDR3 DNA reads as TGCAGCGTTGAAAGGACAAAGAACACTGAAGCTTTCTTT.

In the case of this clonotype: This clone may be a read error of a much larger clone one base away. The chain is built from TRBV4-3 and TRBJ2-5, with D hard to call. Trimming took 4 bases from V and 7 from J, leaving 19 bases between them. Germline CDR1 and CDR2: LGHNA and YSLEER. The CDR3 loop spans 15 amino acids. CDR3 region: CASSRSTKRRVTQYF. The CDR3 DNA reads TGCGCCAGCAGCCGTTCGACCAAAAGGAGAGTGACCCAGTACTTC.

The chain employs TRBV4-2 and TRBJ2-7; D may be TRBD1 or TRBD2 (5 bases each). From germline, CDR1 is LGHNA and CDR2 YNFKEQ. The CDR3 extends over 16 amino acids. The ends were cut back, 4 bases at V and 2 bases at J, with 18 bases in the middle. The CDR3 region has the DNA TGTGCCAGCAGCCGAGACGAAGGGGACGGAACCTACGAGCAGTACTTC. Its translation is CASSRDEGDGTYEQYF.

This clonotype was observed at least ten times. The genes are TRBV5-1 and TRBJ1-1; D is unclear. This CDR3 contains 13 residues. The V gene's germline CDR1 is SGHRS and CDR2 YFSETQ. The V gene lost 7 bases and the J gene lost 1 base, with 11 bases spanning the gap. In DNA, the CDR3 is TGCGCCAGCGGGGTAGGAACGAACACTGAAGCTTTCTTT. It is translated as CASGVGTNTEAFF.

This clonotype was detected many times. The V call is TRBV5-1, the J call TRBJ2-7; D is perhaps TRBD1 or TRBD2 (5 bases each). V shed 3 bases and J shed 2 bases, with 12 bases lying between them. This CDR3 is built from 14 residues. Germline values: CDR1 SGHRS, CDR2 YFSETQ. The CDR3 loop is CASSSRGPTYEQYF. The CDR3 DNA reads TGCGCCAGCAGCTCGAGGGGTCCAACCTACGAGCAGTACTTC.

This clonotype was observed many times. The rearrangement joins TRBV18 to TRBJ2-1, with TRBD2 identical over 9 bases. Unmatched junction bases numbered 3, after V lost 4 bases and J lost 5 bases. The germline gives CDR1 KGHSH, CDR2 LQKENI. The CDR3 is made up of 14 amino acids. CDR3 residues: CASSRVAGDNEQFF. CDR3 DNA sequence: TGTGCCAGCTCACGGGTAGCGGGAGACAATGAGCAGTTCTTC.

The table lists this clonotype with many counts. The V gene is TRBV20-1, the J gene TRBJ2-3; 12 nucleotides line up with TRBD2. CDR3 length equals 15 residues. The trim removed 5 bases at V and 4 bases at J, leaving 7 bases unmatched. Germline V gene lookup returns CDR1 DFQATT and CDR2 SNEGSKA (reference sequence). The CDR3 DNA reads TGCAGTGCTCTCTCTAGCGGGAGGGGAGCAGATACGCAGTATTTT. This translates into CSALSSGRGADTQYF.